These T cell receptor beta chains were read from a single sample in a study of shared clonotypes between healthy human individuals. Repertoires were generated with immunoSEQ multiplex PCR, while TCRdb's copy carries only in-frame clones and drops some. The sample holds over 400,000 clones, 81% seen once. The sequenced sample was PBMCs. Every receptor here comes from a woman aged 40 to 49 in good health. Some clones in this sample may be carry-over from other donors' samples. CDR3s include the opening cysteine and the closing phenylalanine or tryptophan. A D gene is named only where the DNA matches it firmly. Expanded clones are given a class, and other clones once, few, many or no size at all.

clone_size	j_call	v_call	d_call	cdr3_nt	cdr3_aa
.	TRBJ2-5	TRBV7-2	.	TGTGCCAGCAGCCCAAGGTCCGGGGAAACTGAGACCCAGTACTTC	CASSPRSGETETQYF
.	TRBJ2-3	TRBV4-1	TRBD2	TGCGCCAGCAGCCAGCGACTAGCGGGAGGGTTCACAGATACGCAGTATTTT	CASSQRLAGGFTDTQYF
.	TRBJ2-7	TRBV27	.	TGTGCCAGCAGTTTAGGCCCGTCCCTGGAGCAGTACTTC	CASSLGPSLEQYF
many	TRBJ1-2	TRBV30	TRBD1	TGTGCCTGGACCGGGGACAGTCTCTACTATGGCTACACCTTC	CAWTGDSLYYGYTF
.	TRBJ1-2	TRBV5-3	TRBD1	TGTGCCAGAAGCTTCAGGGGGTTAGACTATGGCTACACCTTC	CARSFRGLDYGYTF
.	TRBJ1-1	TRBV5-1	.	TGCGCCAGCAGCCTCAGGGGCCCGGAAAACACTGAAGCTTTCTTT	CASSLRGPENTEAFF
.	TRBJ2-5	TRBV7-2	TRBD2	TGTGCCAGCAGCTTAGGCGGGAGACGAGAGACCCAGTACTTC	CASSLGGRRETQYF
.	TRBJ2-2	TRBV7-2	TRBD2	TGTGCCAGCAGCGAGACTAGCGGAGGGGAAGGGGAGCTGTTTTTT	CASSETSGGEGELFF
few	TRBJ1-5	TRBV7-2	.	TGTGCCAGCAGCTACAGGGGCAATCAGCCCCAGCATTTT	CASSYRGNQPQHF
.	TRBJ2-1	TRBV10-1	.	TGCGCCAGCAGTGAGTCTTCCAATGAGCAGTTCTTC	CASSESSNEQFF
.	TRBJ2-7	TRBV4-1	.	TGCGCCAGCAGCCAAGATCCCGCGGGGAGCTACGAGCAGTACTTC	CASSQDPAGSYEQYF
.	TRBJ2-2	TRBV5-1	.	TGCGCCAGCAGCGAAGGCACCGGGGAGCTGTTTTTT	CASSEGTGELFF
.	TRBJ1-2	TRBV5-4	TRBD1	TGTGCCAGCAGCCCGCCGGGACAGGGGTACTATGGCTACACCTTC	CASSPPGQGYYGYTF
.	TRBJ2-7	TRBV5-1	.	TGCGCCAGCAGCTTAGGTGTTTACGAGCAGTACTTC	CASSLGVYEQYF
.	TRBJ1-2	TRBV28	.	TGTGCCAGCAGTTACCAGGGTGCCTATGGCTACACCTTC	CASSYQGAYGYTF
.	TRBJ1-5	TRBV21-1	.	TGTGCCAGCAGCAAAGCTTCAGGCCAAGGGGGCAATCAGCCCCAGCATTTT	CASSKASGQGGNQPQHF